The sequence of this T cell receptor (beta chain) was determined in a study of sequential checkpoint blockade in melanoma (dated by TCRdb to 2018 to 2020). As for the study more broadly: Patients were assigned by 1:1 randomization to either first-line nivolumab followed by ipilimumab (arm A) or ipilimumab followed by nivolumab (arm B). Maintenance nivolumab was given following each of the two trial sequences.

The immunoSEQ Assay was used to immunosequence TCRbeta CDR3 regions from genomic DNA. Prior to high-throughput sequencing, genomic DNA was amplified by bias-controlled multiplex PCR. As for the authors' bioinformatics: To quantify the absolute abundance of each unique TCRbeta CDR3 region, the sequences were collapsed and filtered. Clonality was defined as 1 minus Pielou's evenness and was calculated using productive rearrangements only. Clones with significantly greater frequencies in on-treatment versus baseline samples were identified using a previously published method. TCRdb carries this immuneACCESS record with in-frame sequences only. Its versions omit some clonotypes, under half of them owing to an unresolved V gene in the studies checked, with the rest unexplained. The DNA was the basis for D and trimming; V, J and clone size are from that table. This sample is represented by 20,000 to 25,000 clones; roughly 82% of them were singletons. The ten largest clonotypes hold about 9.9% of the sample.

Points the paper makes about the study in general: The response-prediction model combining TCR metrics and mutation burden needs validation in larger, independent patient cohorts.

The treatment or condition label, read with the paper, signifies: randomized to nivolumab then ipilimumab (arm A) or the reverse (arm B). None of the patients in the trial had previously been given DNA-damaging chemotherapy. Live CD3+CD8+ cells negative for CD19 and CD56 were sorted from thawed PBMCs on a FACS Aria II flow cytometer. CheckMate 064, a randomized, open-label phase II trial of sequential checkpoint blockade, was the source of the samples, all of which came from patients with melanoma. Peripheral blood mononuclear cells were obtained through leukapheresis, purified using Ficoll-Paque, and frozen in human serum containing roughly 10% DMSO. Immediately after sorting, the purity of the sorted blood CD3+CD8+ cells was confirmed to be >98%, and DNA was then extracted. This clone was detected once. The antigen it binds to is not known. No much larger clonotype is one base removed from it; base qualities were not supplied. The identical CDR3 is also encoded by other nucleotide sequences in the sample.

The junction shows trimming of 3 bases on V and 8 bases on J, plus 14 bases between the germline ends. Looking up the germline V gene yields CDR1 KGHSH and CDR2 LQKENI. The CDR3 runs 14 amino acids, cysteine and phenylalanine included. The read is trimmed to its CDR3 DNA, 42 bases read in frame from base 1. The chain is assembled from TRBV18 and TRBJ2-1, with a weak D call of TRBD1 (5 bases match). The clonotype was recovered from a human donor with melanoma. The sample consisted of CD8+ T cells sorted from blood (inferred from file names), taken from a patient given nivolumab and ipilimumab in sequence. The nucleotide sequence is given as TGTGCCAGCTCACCGCAGTCAGGGTGGGATGAGCAGTTCTTC. The translation is CASSPQSGWDEQFF.